The 25 T cell receptor beta chains below come from one sample, sequenced in a study of memory CD4+ T cells and cytomegalovirus serostatus. Measured with immunoSEQ multiplex PCR; TCRdb has only the in-frame clones, and not every one. Of approximately 47,000 clones in the sample, around four fifths were seen once. The sort gate was single viable CD3+CD4+CD8-CD45RO+ cells for memory CD4+ T cells. The sample consisted of memory CD4+ T cells from blood. These receptor sequences come from an adult in good health and CMV-seronegative.

The chain carries TRBV28 and TRBJ1-6; D uncertain. Per the germline V gene, CDR1 is MDHEN and CDR2 is SYDVKM. V was pared by 8 bases and J by 4 bases, with 9 bases between. The CDR3 covers 13 residues. The CDR3 bases are TGTGCCAGCGGAAAAGCATATAATTCACCCCTCCACTTT. This sequence encodes CASGKAYNSPLHF.

The chain links TRBV11-3 to TRBJ2-5; 12 bases are shared with TRBD2. The germline CDR1 and CDR2 sequences are SGHNT and YENEEA. V was pared by 5 bases and J by 4 bases, with 8 bases of the junction left unmatched. The CDR3 length is 16 residues. The DNA of the CDR3 is TGTGCCAGCAGCACAGGACTAGCGGGGACGGGAGAGACCCAGTACTTC. Translating gives CASSTGLAGTGETQYF.

J is TRBJ2-7 and V is TRBV7-9; D unclear. The ends were cut back, 5 bases at V and 6 bases at J, with 17 bases in the middle. Germline V lookup: CDR1 SEHNR, CDR2 FQNEAQ (reference sequence). The CDR3 has 14 residues. The CDR3 sequence: CASSLTAKVPEQYF. As DNA, the CDR3 is TGTGCCAGCAGCCTGACTGCAAAGGTCCCCGAGCAGTACTTC.

This clone was recorded a few times. The V and J genes are TRBV9 and TRBJ2-3; 14 bases fit TRBD2. The germline CDR1 and CDR2 sequences are SGDLS and YYNGEE. This CDR3 has 17 amino acids. V lost 2 bases, J lost 2 bases, and 4 bases stayed unmatched. The CDR3 sequence: CASSVTSGGASTDTQYF. CDR3 DNA sequence: TGTGCCAGCAGCGTGACTAGCGGGGGGGCCTCCACAGATACGCAGTATTTT. The whole variable domain, filled in from reference TRBV9 and TRBJ2-3, reads DSGVTQTPKHLITATGQRVTLRCSPRSGDLSVYWYQQSLDQGLQFLIQYYNGEERAKGNILERFSAQQFPDLHSELNLSSLELGDSALYFCASSVTSGGASTDTQYFGPGTRLTVL.

CDR3 sequence reads: CASSLDPNTEAFF. The CDR3 nucleotides read TGTGCCAGCAGCTTAGACCCGAACACTGAAGCTTTCTTT. The V call is TRBV7-9, the J call TRBJ1-1; D is unclear. The CDR3 has 13 amino acids. V was pared by 1 base and J by 1 base, with 4 bases between. Germline CDR1 reads SEHNR; CDR2 reads FQNEAQ (reference sequence). Using reference TRBV7-9 and TRBJ1-1 for the parts outside the CDR3, the full variable domain is DTGVSQNPRHKITKRGQNVTFRCDPISEHNRLYWYRQTLGQGPEFLTYFQNEAQLEKSRLLSDRFSAERPKGSFSTLEIQRTEQGDSAMYLCASSLDPNTEAFFGQGTRLTVV.

The V gene is TRBV18, the J gene TRBJ1-1; D gene unclear. Germline V gene data show CDR1 as KGHSH and CDR2 as LQKENI. V lost 3 bases and J lost 7, with 6 bases in between. This CDR3 has 11 residues. CDR3: CASSPALEAFF. The CDR3 DNA reads TGTGCCAGCTCACCGGCCCTTGAAGCTTTCTTT.

This clone was counted between two and nine times. This chain uses TRBV15 with TRBJ2-5, with TRBD2 identical over 7 bases. With 5 bases clipped from V and 1 base from J, the junction kept 7 bases outside the gene matches. Germline CDR1 and CDR2: LNHNV and YYDKDF (reference sequence). The CDR3 is 15 amino acids. DNA of the CDR3: TGTGCCACCAGCCTAAGCGGGGCTCCCCAAGAGACCCAGTACTTC. Translation: CATSLSGAPQETQYF.

This clone came up once. The V call is TRBV29-1, the J call TRBJ2-7, with D perhaps TRBD1 (5 bases). The germline V gene has CDR1 SQVTM and CDR2 ANQGSEA. This CDR3 is built from 13 residues. Trimming removed 5 bases from V and 0 bases from J, with 11 bases in between. The CDR3 bases are TGCAGCGTTTTTGACAGAAGCTCCTACGAGCAGTACTTC. Translated: CSVFDRSSYEQYF.

Relative to its sample, this clone is medium-sized. The gene calls are TRBV20-1 and TRBJ1-1, with D unclear. The length of the CDR3 is 11 residues. Trimming removed 7 bases at V and 8 bases at J, with 14 bases between. The V gene's germline CDR1 is DFQATT and CDR2 SNEGSKA (reference sequence). CDR3 residues: CSGAAMREAFF. The CDR3 coding sequence is TGCAGTGGGGCGGCGATGCGGGAAGCTTTCTTT.

The V and J genes are TRBV15 and TRBJ2-7, with unresolved D. The V end lost 0 bases, the J end lost 4 bases, and 13 bases lay between the germline ends. Germline assignment: CDR1 LNHNV and CDR2 YYDKDF (reference sequence). The CDR3 runs 15 residues. The CDR3 bases are TGTGCCACCAGCAGAGATCGGTCCAGAGTGTACGAGCAGTACTTC. Amino acid sequence: CATSRDRSRVYEQYF.

The chain couples TRBV29-1 to TRBJ1-2; 10 nucleotides line up with TRBD1. Germline trimming cut 3 bases from V and 5 bases from J; bases unmatched to any gene: 3. CDR1 and CDR2 from the germline V gene are SQVTM and ANQGSEA. CDR3 length equals 13 residues. The CDR3 protein is CSVDRDRGYGYTF. CDR3 sequence (DNA): TGCAGCGTTGACCGGGACAGGGGTTATGGCTACACCTTC.

The chain combines TRBV28 with TRBJ1-1; TRBD1 matches at 7 bases. Germline lookup yields CDR1 MDHEN and CDR2 SYDVKM. V lost 5 bases and J lost 6; bases outside the gene matches: 9. The CDR3 is 14 amino acids. The CDR3 sequence is CASSVLTGEAEAFF. In nucleotides, the CDR3 is TGTGCCAGCAGTGTATTAACAGGGGAAGCTGAAGCTTTCTTT.

The chain links TRBV5-1 to TRBJ1-1; D ambiguous. Germline CDR1 reads SGHRS; CDR2 reads YFSETQ. Trimming cost V 0 bases and J 0 bases, with 6 bases left between them. The CDR3 length is 14 residues. The CDR3 here is CASSLGRLNTEAFF. CDR3 in DNA: TGCGCCAGCAGCTTGGGGCGCTTGAACACTGAAGCTTTCTTT.

This clone has just a few counts. This chain connects TRBV6-5 to TRBJ2-1; 8 positions agree with TRBD1. This CDR3 contains 15 residues. V lost 0 bases to trimming and J lost 8 bases; unmatched junction nucleotides: 6. Germline lookup yields CDR1 MNHEY and CDR2 SVGAGI. In DNA, the CDR3 is TGTGCCAGCAGTTACTCGCAGGGGGCGAGGGATGAGCAGTTCTTC. Protein: CASSYSQGARDEQFF.

The rearrangement uses TRBV28 and TRBJ1-2; the match to TRBD1 covers 8 bases. Looked up from germline, CDR1 is MDHEN and CDR2 is SYDVKM. This CDR3 has 15 amino acids. The V gene end was trimmed by 3 bases and the J gene end by 4 bases; junction bases not matched to a gene: 7. Here the CDR3 DNA reads TGTGCCAGCAGTTTGATCGGGACAGGAGTCTATGGCTACACCTTC. Protein: CASSLIGTGVYGYTF.

V gene TRBV28 combines with J gene TRBJ1-1; tentative D call: TRBD1 (6 bases). Germline assignment: CDR1 MDHEN and CDR2 SYDVKM. This CDR3 contains 15 residues. V lost 4 bases and J 5 bases, leaving 17 bases between the germline ends. CDR3 nucleotide sequence: TGTGCCAGCAGTTCCTTGACAGGAATTGTAACTGAAGCTTTCTTT. Residues: CASSSLTGIVTEAFF.

The chain links TRBV5-1 to TRBJ1-2, with TRBD1 identical over 8 bases. V dropped 4 bases and J dropped 8; count of bases not matched to a gene: 10. Germline-derived CDR1 and CDR2 are SGHRS and YFSETQ. This CDR3 is built from 14 residues. The CDR3 reads CASSRQQGVDGYTF. The CDR3 coding sequence is TGCGCCAGCAGCCGTCAACAGGGGGTTGACGGCTACACCTTC.

The V and J genes are TRBV2 and TRBJ1-5, with D possibly being TRBD1 (6 bases). The ends were cut back, 7 bases at V and 4 bases at J, with 14 bases in the middle. Germline V gene lookup returns CDR1 SNHLY and CDR2 FYNNEI. The CDR3 is 14 residues long. CDR3 loop: CASTRGGGNQPQHF. The CDR3, as DNA: TGTGCCAGCACTCGAGGGGGGGGAAATCAGCCCCAGCATTTT.

The CDR3 region is CASSLAAGDNQPQHF. The DNA for the CDR3 is TGTGCCAGCAGCTTAGCGGCCGGGGACAATCAGCCCCAGCATTTT. This chain joins TRBV11-2 and TRBJ1-5; D uncertain. Per germline, CDR1 SGHAT and CDR2 FQNNGV. The CDR3 is 15 residues long. The V end was cut by 1 base, the J end by 3 bases, with 10 bases between.

The V call is TRBV2, the J call TRBJ1-3, with no clear D. Germline loops: CDR1 SNHLY, CDR2 FYNNEI. The V and J ends lost 3 bases and 0 bases respectively, with 9 bases between them. The CDR3 contains 15 residues. The CDR3 loop reads CASSDGVRSGNTIYF. Written as DNA, the CDR3 is TGTGCCAGCAGTGATGGGGTCCGCTCTGGAAACACCATATATTTT.

This chain uses TRBV29-1 with TRBJ1-1; tentative D call: TRBD1 (5 bases). The CDR3 sequence is 14 residues long. Trimming stripped 3 bases from V and 4 bases from J, with 15 bases between. Germline lookup yields CDR1 SQVTM and CDR2 ANQGSEA. The CDR3 region is CSVDFLPGSTEAFF. The CDR3 DNA reads as TGCAGCGTTGATTTTTTGCCAGGGAGCACTGAAGCTTTCTTT.

This clone was counted only a few times. The gene calls are TRBV5-1 and TRBJ1-2; D possibly corresponds to TRBD1 (6 bases). V was shortened by 0 bases and J by 5 bases, with 11 bases between the two germline ends. Germline values: CDR1 SGHRS, CDR2 YFSETQ. The CDR3 has 14 residues. For the CDR3, the DNA is TGCGCCAGCAGCTTGGCGGACAGATCATATGGCTACACCTTC. Translation: CASSLADRSYGYTF.

The chain links TRBV9 to TRBJ1-2; a weak D match, TRBD1 (5 bases). The CDR3 sequence is 16 residues long. Per germline, CDR1 SGDLS and CDR2 YYNGEE. Trimming left V 3 bases short and J 4 bases short, with 19 bases between. The CDR3 region has the DNA TGTGCCAGCAGCGCCCAGGTCCAGGGCGGCCCCTATGGCTACACCTTC. Translated: CASSAQVQGGPYGYTF.

This clone was observed a few times. V and J are TRBV7-6 and TRBJ1-5; D ambiguous. The germline V gene encodes CDR1 SGHVS and CDR2 FNYEAQ. The CDR3 length is 15 residues. Trimming took off 2 bases at V and 3 bases at J, with 11 bases between the two ends. The CDR3 DNA follows: TGTGCCAGCAGCTTATCCCATGGGAACAATCAGCCCCAGCATTTT. It encodes CASSLSHGNNQPQHF.

This clone has only a few counts. The V gene is TRBV7-9, the J gene TRBJ2-5; D is ambiguous. This CDR3 is 11 amino acids long. V dropped 7 bases and J dropped 5 bases, with 8 bases sitting between them. Germline V lookup: CDR1 SEHNR, CDR2 FQNEAQ (reference sequence). CDR3 nucleotides: TGTGCCAGCACCGTAGGGGAGACCCAGTACTTC. Translating it yields CASTVGETQYF.